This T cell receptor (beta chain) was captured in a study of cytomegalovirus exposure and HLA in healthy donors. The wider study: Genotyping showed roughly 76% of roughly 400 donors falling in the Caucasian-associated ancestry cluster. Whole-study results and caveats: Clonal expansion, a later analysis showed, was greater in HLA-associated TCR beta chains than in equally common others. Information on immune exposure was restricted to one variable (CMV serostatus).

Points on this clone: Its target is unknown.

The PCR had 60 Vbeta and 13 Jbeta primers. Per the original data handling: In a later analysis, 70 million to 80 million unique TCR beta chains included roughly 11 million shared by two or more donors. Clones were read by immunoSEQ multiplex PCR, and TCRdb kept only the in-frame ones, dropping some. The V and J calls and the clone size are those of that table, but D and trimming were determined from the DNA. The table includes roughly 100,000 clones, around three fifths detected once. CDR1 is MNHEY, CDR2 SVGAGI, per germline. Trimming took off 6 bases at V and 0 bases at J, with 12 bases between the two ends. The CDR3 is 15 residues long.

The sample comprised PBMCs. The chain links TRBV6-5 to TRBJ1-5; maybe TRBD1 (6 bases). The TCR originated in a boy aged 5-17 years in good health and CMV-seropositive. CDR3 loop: CASSSGQYSNQPQHF. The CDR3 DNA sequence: TGTGCCAGCAGCTCTGGACAGTATAGCAATCAGCCCCAGCATTTT.